This T cell receptor beta chain comes out of a study of T cell responses to AZD1222 COVID-19 vaccine. As to this clone: Its target is not known.

TCRdb's copy holds only in-frame clones and misses some; the assay was immunoSEQ multiplex PCR. This table holds 95,000 to 100,000 clones, around 87% found once. The study, taken as a whole, reports: The study reported that nearly half of spike-specific TCRs target unmutated variant regions.

Sequencing used peripheral blood, obtained 28 days after the second AZD1222 dose. The clonotype comes from an adult who received the AZD1222 COVID-19 vaccine.

DNA of the CDR3: TGTGCCAGCAGTGTGGAACAGGGGAGGGAGCAGTACTTC. Amino acids: CASSVEQGREQYF. The chain has TRBV2 and TRBJ2-7, with a weak D call TRBD1 (7 bases). Germline V gene data show CDR1 as SNHLY and CDR2 as FYNNEI. The CDR3 consists of 13 residues. Between the trimmed V and J ends, which lost 4 bases and 7 bases, there was a span of 14 bases.